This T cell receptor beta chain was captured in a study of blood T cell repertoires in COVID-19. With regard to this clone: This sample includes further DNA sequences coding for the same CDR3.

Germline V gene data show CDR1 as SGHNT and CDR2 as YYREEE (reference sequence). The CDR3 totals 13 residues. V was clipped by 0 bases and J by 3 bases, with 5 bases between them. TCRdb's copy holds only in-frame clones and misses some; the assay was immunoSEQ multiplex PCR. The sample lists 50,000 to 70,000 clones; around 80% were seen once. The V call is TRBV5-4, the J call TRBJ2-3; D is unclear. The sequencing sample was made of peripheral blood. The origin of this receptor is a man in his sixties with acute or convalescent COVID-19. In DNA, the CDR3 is TGTGCCAGCAGCTTGGCCGGGACAGATACGCAGTATTTT. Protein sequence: CASSLAGTDTQYF.